The 26 T cell receptor beta chains reported below all come from one sample, sequenced in a study of OX40 agonist ivuxolimab in advanced cancers. This table comes from immunoSEQ multiplex PCR, and its TCRdb copy is limited to in-frame clones, with some not included. The repertoire holds around 80,000 clones, with around 84% as singletons. Sequenced material: CD4+ or CD8+ T cells sorted from blood, taken in a trial of the OX40 agonist ivuxolimab. These receptors originate from an adult with an advanced solid tumor such as melanoma, head and neck, liver or kidney cancer.

V usage is TRBV6-5 and J usage is TRBJ1-2; weak D call: TRBD1 (5 bases). Trimming stripped 0 bases from V and 1 base from J, with 9 bases between. The CDR3 loop spans 15 amino acids. Germline loops: CDR1 MNHEY, CDR2 SVGAGI. The CDR3 reads CASSYSDNFNYGYTF. DNA of the CDR3: TGTGCCAGCAGTTACTCGGACAATTTTAACTATGGCTACACCTTC.

The J gene is TRBJ1-5, the V gene TRBV27; 9 bases are a match to TRBD1. The germline CDR1 and CDR2 sequences are MNHEY and SMNVEV (reference sequence). The junction had 10 bases not matched to a gene; V was cut back by 6 bases and J by 4 bases. The CDR3 loop spans 16 amino acids. CDR3 DNA: TGTGCCAGCAGCCCAGCCGGACAGGGGTCAAATCAGCCCCAGCATTTT. This sequence encodes CASSPAGQGSNQPQHF.

This clone was seen a few times. The chain uses TRBV19 and TRBJ2-3; D gene ambiguous. The CDR3 has 15 residues. Trimming took off 3 bases at V and 4 bases at J, with 14 bases between the two ends. CDR1 and CDR2 (germline): LNHDA, SQIVND (reference sequence). CDR3 sequence reads: CASSMGSTKADTQYF. The DNA of the CDR3 is TGTGCCAGTAGTATGGGCAGTACGAAGGCAGATACGCAGTATTTT.

This chain connects TRBV9 to TRBJ2-3; a possible D gene is TRBD2 (6 bases). Trimming cost V 1 base and J 4 bases, with 10 bases left between them. Per germline, CDR1 SGDLS and CDR2 YYNGEE. The CDR3 covers 14 residues. Here the CDR3 DNA reads TGTGCCAGCAGCGTACTCTCGGGGGCAGATACGCAGTATTTT. Its translation is CASSVLSGADTQYF.

This clone was seen only once. The chain employs TRBV28 and TRBJ2-1, with TRBD2 matching 8 bases. In germline, CDR1 is MDHEN, CDR2 SYDVKM. V shed 1 base and J 5 bases; nucleotides not matched to a gene: 7. The CDR3 has 16 amino acids. The CDR3: CASSLSSGYMNNEQFF. The CDR3 DNA reads as TGTGCCAGCAGTTTATCTAGCGGGTATATGAACAATGAGCAGTTCTTC.

The chain is built from TRBV6-1 and TRBJ1-2; D possibly corresponds to TRBD1 (5 bases). V dropped 0 bases and J dropped 8 bases, with 22 bases sitting between them. The CDR3 is 17 amino acids. CDR1 is MNHNS, CDR2 SASEGT, per germline. The CDR3 DNA reads TGTGCCAGCAGTGAAGCAGGGCGGGGAACAGGCCGCAGGGGCTACACCTTC. As protein: CASSEAGRGTGRRGYTF.

The V gene is TRBV28, the J gene TRBJ2-6; D not certain. This CDR3 has 13 amino acids. The ends were cut back, 6 bases at V and 1 base at J, with 4 bases in the middle. The germline V gene has CDR1 MDHEN and CDR2 SYDVKM. CDR3 nucleotides: TGTGCCAGCAGGACTTCTGGGGCCAACGTCCTGACTTTC. Translating it yields CASRTSGANVLTF.

This rearrangement joins TRBV4-2 to TRBJ2-7; weak D call: TRBD2 (7 bases). V lost 0 bases and J 5 bases, leaving 14 bases between the germline ends. Germline loops: CDR1 LGHNA, CDR2 YNFKEQ. This CDR3 spans 15 amino acids. The CDR3 bases are TGTGCCAGCAGCCAAGACAGGAGGGGGAGGGACGAGCAGTACTTC. This encodes CASSQDRRGRDEQYF.

The gene calls are TRBV4-1 and TRBJ2-1, with 7 bases fitting TRBD2. Trimming took 4 bases from V and 6 from J; bases not matched to a gene: 18. This CDR3 is built from 18 residues. Germline V gene sequence: CDR1 MGHRA, CDR2 YSYEKL. CDR3 amino acids: CASSLRALLGEGPNEQFF. As DNA, the CDR3 is TGCGCCAGCAGCCTCAGGGCCCTGCTAGGGGAGGGGCCCAATGAGCAGTTCTTC.

The gene calls are TRBV27 and TRBJ1-1, with TRBD1 as a possible D gene (6 bases). The V gene's germline CDR1 is MNHEY and CDR2 SMNVEV (reference sequence). The CDR3 covers 14 residues. The V end lost 6 bases, the J end lost 1 base, and 12 bases lay between the germline ends. The CDR3 nucleotides read TGTGCCAGCAGCCGACTGGGACAGAACACTGAAGCTTTCTTT. Translating it yields CASSRLGQNTEAFF.

The chain combines TRBV7-9 with TRBJ2-2; TRBD2 aligns across 10 bases. Germline CDR1 reads SEHNR; CDR2 reads FQNEAQ (reference sequence). V dropped 4 bases and J dropped 1; count of bases not matched to a gene: 0. This CDR3 has 15 amino acids. Here the CDR3 reads CASSWTSGNTGELFF. The DNA of the CDR3 is TGTGCCAGCAGCTGGACTAGCGGGAACACCGGGGAGCTGTTTTTT.

The chain couples TRBV5-1 to TRBJ2-3, with 7 positions matching TRBD1. The J segment lost 0 bases and the V segment lost 3 bases, leaving 10 bases of the junction unmatched. CDR1 and CDR2 (germline): SGHRS, YFSETQ. There are 17 residues in the CDR3. This CDR3 is CASSSQGTVTSTDTQYF. CDR3 sequence (DNA): TGCGCCAGCAGCTCACAGGGGACGGTAACTAGCACAGATACGCAGTATTTT.

The chain has TRBV2 and TRBJ1-5; 8 nucleotides agree with TRBD1. The CDR3 is 16 amino acids. CDR1 and CDR2 (germline): SNHLY, FYNNEI. V was clipped by 8 bases and J by 3 bases; unmatched bases: 12. CDR3: CASGGRTGTHNQPQHF. In DNA form, the CDR3 reads TGTGCCAGCGGCGGCAGGACAGGGACCCACAATCAGCCCCAGCATTTT.

The gene calls are TRBV19 and TRBJ2-7; D is unclear. There are 13 residues in the CDR3. The V end was cut by 4 bases, the J end by 4 bases, with 11 bases between. CDR1 is LNHDA and CDR2 is SQIVND in the germline V gene (reference sequence). DNA for the CDR3: TGTGCCAGTAGTAGGGCGGAAACGTACGAGCAGTACTTC. It is translated as CASSRAETYEQYF.

The V call is TRBV6-1, the J call TRBJ2-1, with 12 nucleotides matching TRBD2. The CDR3 has 18 residues. Trimming at V came to 4 bases and at J to 7 bases, leaving 14 bases not matched to a gene. The germline V gene encodes CDR1 MNHNS and CDR2 SASEGT. The CDR3 bases are TGTGCCAGCAGTGGAACCGGCCCCCGGACTAGCGGGGAGAATGAGCAGTTCTTC. It encodes CASSGTGPRTSGENEQFF.

The chain employs TRBV6-6 and TRBJ2-1; D not resolved. CDR1 and CDR2 (germline): MNHNY, SVGAGI (reference sequence). This CDR3 region has 16 residues. Trimming removed 0 bases at V and 6 bases at J, with 15 bases between. The DNA of the CDR3 is TGTGCCAGCAGTTACTCGAAGGTCCAGTTTAGCAATGAGCAGTTCTTC. It encodes CASSYSKVQFSNEQFF.

V gene TRBV15 combines with J gene TRBJ2-2, with D tentatively TRBD1 (6 bases). The CDR3 spans 16 residues. Germline CDR1 reads LNHNV; CDR2 reads YYDKDF (reference sequence). V dropped 0 bases and J dropped 4 bases, with 12 bases sitting between them. Written as DNA, the CDR3 is TGTGCCACCAGCAGAGATCAGGGGCCGCGCACCGGGGAGCTGTTTTTT. It specifies CATSRDQGPRTGELFF.

The chain couples TRBV5-4 to TRBJ1-2, with 8 bases matching TRBD1. CDR3 length: 16 amino acids. V was pared by 4 bases and J by 8 bases, with 16 bases of the junction left unmatched. Germline V lookup: CDR1 SGHNT, CDR2 YYREEE (reference sequence). DNA of the CDR3: TGTGCCAGCAGCAGTCCCGGGACAGGTTCTGGGTACGGCTACACCTTC. Protein product: CASSSPGTGSGYGYTF.

V usage is TRBV14 and J usage is TRBJ2-7, with D perhaps matching TRBD1 or TRBD2 (5 bases each). Germline V gene sequence: CDR1 SGHDN, CDR2 FVKESK. Trimming removed 4 bases at V and 2 bases at J, with 9 bases between. The CDR3 spans 13 residues. The CDR3 bases are TGTGCCAGCAGCCCGGGACCTCCCTACGAGCAGTACTTC. Protein sequence: CASSPGPPYEQYF.

The chain joins TRBV10-3 to TRBJ1-1; 7 bases line up with TRBD1. V was pared by 6 bases and J by 1 base, with 11 bases of the junction left unmatched. CDR1 is ENHRY and CDR2 is SYGVKD in the germline V gene. This CDR3 contains 16 residues. CDR3 nucleotides: TGTGCCATCAGCGCAAGATCCGGGACAGAGAACACTGAAGCTTTCTTT. Protein sequence: CAISARSGTENTEAFF.

The V call is TRBV4-1, the J call TRBJ2-1, with D maybe TRBD2 (5 bases). CDR1 MGHRA and CDR2 YSYEKL come from the germline V gene. Deletions cut 2 bases from V and 0 bases from J, with 11 bases between. The CDR3 length is 16 residues. CDR3 sequence (DNA): TGCGCCAGCAGCCAACGCCGGGGAAGCTCCTACAATGAGCAGTTCTTC. It codes for CASSQRRGSSYNEQFF.

This clone was observed a handful of times. The gene calls are TRBV9 and TRBJ2-7, with D maybe TRBD1 (6 bases). There are 15 residues in the CDR3. V dropped 4 bases and J dropped 5 bases, with 19 bases sitting between them. CDR1 is SGDLS, CDR2 YYNGEE, per germline. As DNA, the CDR3 is TGTGCCAGCAGCCCCCACGACAGGCTCAGGGACGAGCAGTACTTC. This gives the protein CASSPHDRLRDEQYF. The full variable domain, with the rest looked up from reference TRBV9 and TRBJ2-7, is DSGVTQTPKHLITATGQRVTLRCSPRSGDLSVYWYQQSLDQGLQFLIQYYNGEERAKGNILERFSAQQFPDLHSELNLSSLELGDSALYFCASSPHDRLRDEQYFGPGTRLTVT.

This clone was observed a single time. This chain uses TRBV15 with TRBJ2-7, with D possibly being TRBD2 (6 bases). The V gene lost 3 bases and the J gene lost 0 bases, with 18 bases spanning the gap. There are 17 residues in the CDR3. Germline V lookup: CDR1 LNHNV, CDR2 YYDKDF (reference sequence). The CDR3 DNA sequence: TGTGCCACCAGCAGCACATACGGGGGAACCCTCTCCTACGAGCAGTACTTC. Amino acid sequence: CATSSTYGGTLSYEQYF.

The chain has TRBV28 and TRBJ2-5; no definite D call. The CDR3 has 18 residues. Germline CDR1 and CDR2: MDHEN and SYDVKM. V shed 1 base and J shed 7 bases, with 25 bases lying between them. Here the CDR3 reads CASSLLAGGRMDRVTQYF. In DNA form, the CDR3 reads TGTGCCAGCAGTTTATTGGCCGGTGGACGGATGGATAGGGTGACCCAGTACTTC. The whole variable domain, remainder taken from reference TRBV28 and TRBJ2-5, is DVKVTQSSRYLVKRTGEKVFLECVQDMDHENMFWYRQDPGLGLRLIYFSYDVKMKEKGDIPEGYSVSREKKERFSLILESASTNQTSMYLCASSLLAGGRMDRVTQYFGPGTRLLVL.

The V call is TRBV30, the J call TRBJ2-1, with D perhaps matching TRBD2 (6 bases). Germline CDR1 reads GTSNPN; CDR2 reads SVGIG (reference sequence). Trimming cost V 5 bases and J 8 bases, with 13 bases left between them. The CDR3 loop spans 12 amino acids. The CDR3 protein is CAWLGGAHEQFF. The CDR3 DNA follows: TGTGCCTGGCTTGGAGGGGCACATGAGCAGTTCTTC.

Regarding this clone: Other DNA sequences in the sample encode the same CDR3. This chain connects TRBV4-3 to TRBJ2-1; 11 bases agree with TRBD2. There are 17 residues in the CDR3. With 0 bases clipped from V and 7 bases from J, the junction kept 8 bases outside the gene matches. Germline V gives CDR1 LGHNA, CDR2 YSLEER. DNA for the CDR3: TGCGCCAGCAGCCAAGATCTACCTAGCGGGAGGCGGAATGAGCAGTTCTTC. Encoded protein: CASSQDLPSGRRNEQFF.